This record concerns one T cell receptor beta chain sequence. Its antigen remains unidentified. From germline, CDR1 is DFQATT and CDR2 SNEGSKA (reference sequence). Trimming shortened V by 0 bases and J by 1 base, and 12 bases separated the two germline ends. The CDR3 has 15 amino acids. These data belong to a study of vaccination and CD4 T cells after COVID-19. Sequencing of cultured CD4+ T cell DNA used the Oncomine TCR Beta short-read assay. TCRdb called the PCR reads again in MiXCR, with one record for every CDR3 protein. The repertoire includes some 22,000 distinct CDR3 sequences, 35% of them detected once, and 8.6% sits in the top ten. Time point given: late sampling 161 to 241 days after vaccination in a few convalescent patients. Treatment here: approximately nine-day PBMC culture with coronavirus spike peptide pools or control peptides (ViraFEST assay). TCRs were sequenced by ViraFEST after antigen-specific T cells had been expanded with peptide pools.

This material consisted of CD4+ T cells from blood, cultured in vitro, taken about 7 months after SARS-CoV-2 vaccination. The chain has TRBV20-1 and TRBJ2-5; D is perhaps TRBD2 (5 bases). The origin of this receptor is a human donor who had recovered from COVID-19. The CDR3 nucleotides read TGCAGTGCTAGAGATCTGTTGCTAGCCCAAGAGACCCAGTACTTC. Translation gives CSARDLLLAQETQYF.